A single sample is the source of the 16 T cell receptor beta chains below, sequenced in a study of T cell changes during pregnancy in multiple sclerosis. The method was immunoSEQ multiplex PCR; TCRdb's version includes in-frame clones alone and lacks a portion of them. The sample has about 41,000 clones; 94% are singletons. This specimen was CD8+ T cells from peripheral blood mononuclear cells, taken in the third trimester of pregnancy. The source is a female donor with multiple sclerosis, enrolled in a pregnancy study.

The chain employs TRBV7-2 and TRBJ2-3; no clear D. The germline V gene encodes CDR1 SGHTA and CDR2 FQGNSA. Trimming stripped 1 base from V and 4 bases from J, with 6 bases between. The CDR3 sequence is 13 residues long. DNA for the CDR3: TGTGCCAGCAGCTTAGTTCTAGCAGATACGCAGTATTTT. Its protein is CASSLVLADTQYF.

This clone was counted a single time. The CDR3: CASSLAPGVSYGYTF. Written as DNA, the CDR3 is TGTGCCAGCAGCTTGGCACCAGGGGTGAGCTATGGCTACACCTTC. V usage is TRBV5-5 and J usage is TRBJ1-2, with a weak D call TRBD1 (6 bases). The CDR3 contains 15 residues. Germline-derived CDR1 and CDR2 are SGHKS and YYEKEE (reference sequence). V lost 0 bases to trimming and J lost 4 bases, with 13 bases between them.

CDR3 in DNA: TGTGCCAGCAGCGTGGCGCCTCTAGCCCACAATGAGCAGTTCTTC. This encodes CASSVAPLAHNEQFF. The chain is built from TRBV4-2 and TRBJ2-1, with D possibly matching TRBD2 (5 bases). Germline V gene sequence: CDR1 LGHNA, CDR2 YNFKEQ. Trimming took off 5 bases at V and 5 bases at J, with 16 bases between the two ends. The CDR3 runs to 15 residues.

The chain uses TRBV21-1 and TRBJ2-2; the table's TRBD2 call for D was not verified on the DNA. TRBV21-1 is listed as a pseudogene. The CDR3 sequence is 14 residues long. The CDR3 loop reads CASPWASGPGELFF. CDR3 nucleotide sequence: TGTGCCAGCCCTTGGGCTAGCGGCCCCGGGGAGCTGTTTTTT.

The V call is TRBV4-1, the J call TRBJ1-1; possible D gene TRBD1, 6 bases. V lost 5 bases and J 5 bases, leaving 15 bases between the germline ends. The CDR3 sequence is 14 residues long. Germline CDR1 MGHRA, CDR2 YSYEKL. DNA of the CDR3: TGCGCCAGCAGCAAACTGCAGGGGAGAACTGAAGCTTTCTTT. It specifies CASSKLQGRTEAFF.

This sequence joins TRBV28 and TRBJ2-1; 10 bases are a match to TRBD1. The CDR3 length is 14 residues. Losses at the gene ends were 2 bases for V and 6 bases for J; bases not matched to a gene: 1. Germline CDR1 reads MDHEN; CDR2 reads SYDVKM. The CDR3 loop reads CASSLGTGVNEQFF. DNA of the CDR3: TGTGCCAGCAGTTTAGGGACAGGGGTCAATGAGCAGTTCTTC.

In DNA form, the CDR3 reads TGTGCCAGCATTAATAGGACTAGCGGGAGTGAGACCCAGTACTTC. Its translation is CASINRTSGSETQYF. The rearrangement joins TRBV6-1 to TRBJ2-5; TRBD2 aligns across 13 bases. V was clipped by 7 bases and J by 5 bases; unmatched bases: 7. The CDR3 loop spans 15 amino acids. Germline assignment: CDR1 MNHNS and CDR2 SASEGT.

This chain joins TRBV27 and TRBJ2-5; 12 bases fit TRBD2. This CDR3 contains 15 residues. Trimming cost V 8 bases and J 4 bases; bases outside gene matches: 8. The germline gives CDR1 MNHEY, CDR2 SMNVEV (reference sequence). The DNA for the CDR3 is TGTGCCAGCTCAACCCTAGCGGGAGGGCGAGAGACCCAGTACTTC. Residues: CASSTLAGGRETQYF.

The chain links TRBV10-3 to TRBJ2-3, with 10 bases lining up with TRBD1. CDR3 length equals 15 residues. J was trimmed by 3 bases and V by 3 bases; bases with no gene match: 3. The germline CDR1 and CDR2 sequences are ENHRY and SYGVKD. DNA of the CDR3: TGTGCCATCAGTGAACCGGGACAGGGGACAGATACGCAGTATTTT. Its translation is CAISEPGQGTDTQYF.

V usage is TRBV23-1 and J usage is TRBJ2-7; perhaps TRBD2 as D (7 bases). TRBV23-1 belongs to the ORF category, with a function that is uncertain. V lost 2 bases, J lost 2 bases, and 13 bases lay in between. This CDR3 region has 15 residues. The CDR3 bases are TGCGCCAGCAGTCAAGGGCGGGGGCACGCCTACGAGCAGTACTTC. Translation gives CASSQGRGHAYEQYF.

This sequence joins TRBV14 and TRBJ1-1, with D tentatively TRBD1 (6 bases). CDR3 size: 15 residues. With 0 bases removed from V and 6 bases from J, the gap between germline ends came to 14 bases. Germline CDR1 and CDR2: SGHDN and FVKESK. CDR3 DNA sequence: TGTGCCAGCAGCCAAGATGGGGGCAGGCTCGCTGAAGCTTTCTTT. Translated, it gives CASSQDGGRLAEAFF. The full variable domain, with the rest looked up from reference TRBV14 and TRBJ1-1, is EAGVTQFPSHSVIEKGQTVTLRCDPISGHDNLYWYRRVMGKEIKFLLHFVKESKQDESGMPNNRFLAERTGGTYSTLKVQPAELEDSGVYFCASSQDGGRLAEAFFGQGTRLTVV.

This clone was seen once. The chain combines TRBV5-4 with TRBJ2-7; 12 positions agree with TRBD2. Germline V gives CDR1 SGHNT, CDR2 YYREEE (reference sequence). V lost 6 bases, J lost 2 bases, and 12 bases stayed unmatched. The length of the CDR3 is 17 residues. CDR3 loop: CASTPGLAGNSPYEQYF. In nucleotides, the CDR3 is TGTGCCAGCACCCCGGGACTAGCGGGCAACTCCCCCTACGAGCAGTACTTC.

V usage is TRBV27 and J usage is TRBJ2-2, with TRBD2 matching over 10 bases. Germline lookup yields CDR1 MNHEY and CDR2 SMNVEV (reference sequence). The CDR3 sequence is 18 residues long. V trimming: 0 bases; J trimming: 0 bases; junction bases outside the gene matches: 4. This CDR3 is CASSLSRLAGSNTGELFF. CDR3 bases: TGTGCCAGCAGTTTATCGAGACTAGCGGGCTCGAACACCGGGGAGCTGTTTTTT.

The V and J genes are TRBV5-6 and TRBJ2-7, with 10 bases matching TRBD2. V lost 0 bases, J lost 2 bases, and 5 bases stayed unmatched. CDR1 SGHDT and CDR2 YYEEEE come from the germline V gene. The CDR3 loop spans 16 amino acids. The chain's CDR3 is CASSLEGLAAAYEQYF. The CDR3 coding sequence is TGTGCCAGCAGCTTGGAAGGACTAGCGGCCGCCTACGAGCAGTACTTC.

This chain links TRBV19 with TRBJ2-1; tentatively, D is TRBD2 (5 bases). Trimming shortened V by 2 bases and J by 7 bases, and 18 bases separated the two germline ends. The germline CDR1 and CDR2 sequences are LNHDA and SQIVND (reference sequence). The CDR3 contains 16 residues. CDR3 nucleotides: TGTGCCAGTAGTATATTTGGCGGGCTAGAGGGAAATGAGCAGTTCTTC. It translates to CASSIFGGLEGNEQFF. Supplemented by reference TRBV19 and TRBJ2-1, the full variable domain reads DGGITQSPKYLFRKEGQNVTLSCEQNLNHDAMYWYRQDPGQGLRLIYYSQIVNDFQKGDIAEGYSVSREKKESFPLTVTSAQKNPTAFYLCASSIFGGLEGNEQFFGPGTRLTVL.

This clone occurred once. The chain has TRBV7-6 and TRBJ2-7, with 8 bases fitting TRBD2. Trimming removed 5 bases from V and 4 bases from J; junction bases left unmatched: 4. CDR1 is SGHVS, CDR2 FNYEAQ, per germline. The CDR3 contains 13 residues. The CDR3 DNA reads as TGTGCCAGCAGCCCGGGACTAGAATACGAGCAGTACTTC. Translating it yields CASSPGLEYEQYF.